This TCR beta chain was sequenced for a study of T-cell memory formation after mild COVID-19. Between the trimmed V and J ends, which lost 3 bases and 8 bases, there was a span of 14 bases. Germline values: CDR1 KGHSH, CDR2 LQKENI. The CDR3 contains 14 residues. TCRdb re-called the 5' RACE reads through MiXCR, storing one row per CDR3 protein. This repertoire shows around 450,000 distinct CDR3 sequences, 20% to 25% found once; its top ten account for roughly 8.9%. Study-wide results and limits: The appearance of some responding clones in pre-infection memory suggested that cross-reactive memory joined.

This clonotype was recorded a few times. As yet, its antigen is unknown. This rearrangement joins TRBV18 to TRBJ2-1; D remains ambiguous. Sequenced sample: PBMCs or a T cell subset sorted from them (not recorded which). This TCR was recovered from an adult woman who had mild COVID-19 (a few samples of this study predate the infection). Cell type and time point are not known. CDR3 in amino acids: CASSPPWIQDEQFF. The CDR3 DNA sequence: TGTGCCAGCTCACCTCCCTGGATACAAGATGAGCAGTTCTTC.